This T cell receptor beta chain originates from a study of CD8 T cells in Susac syndrome. Study observations and caveats: Only a relatively small number of individuals were included in the TCR sequencing and HLA analysis.

It was with random hexamers that roughly 0.45 to 1 ug RNA was reverse transcribed. It was immunoSEQ multiplex PCR that amplified TCR beta CDR3 across 54 Vbeta and 13 Jbeta. One entry per CDR3 protein results from TCRdb running MiXCR on the immunoSEQ multiplex PCR reads. The sample has around 280,000 distinct CDR3 sequences, about 85% seen once. This clonotype was recorded a few times. The antigen is not known. CD8+ and CD4+ T cells taken from blood had their TCR beta sequenced. TEMRA cells were FACS-enriched, with CD8+ and CD4+ T cells isolated negatively. This receptor was identified in a human donor with multiple sclerosis. The sequenced sample was CD8+ T cells from PBMCs.

CDR3 sequence (DNA): TGTGCCAGCAGTTATCGATCCAGGGCACGGCAGTTCTTC. Translating gives CASSYRSRARQFF. J is TRBJ2-1 and V is TRBV6-2 or TRBV6-3, with D perhaps matching TRBD1 (5 bases). From germline, CDR1 is MNHEY and CDR2 SVGEGT. This CDR3 has 13 amino acids. V lost 3 bases to trimming and J lost 12 bases, with 15 bases between them.